Shown below are 29 T cell receptor beta chains from a single sample sequenced in a study of T-cell memory formation after mild COVID-19. TCRdb re-called the 5' RACE reads through MiXCR, storing one row per CDR3 protein. The sample yields about 140,000 distinct CDR3 sequences, 15% to 20% seen once. Sequences were obtained from PBMCs or a T cell subset sorted from them (not recorded which). Every receptor here comes from an adult woman who had mild COVID-19 (a few samples of this study predate the infection). Cell type and time point are not known.

This clonotype was seen only a few times. In nucleotides, the CDR3 is TGCAGTGCTCCACTGACTAGCGGGGGGGGAAAGACCCAGTACTTC. Protein: CSAPLTSGGGKTQYF. The V call is TRBV20-1, the J call TRBJ2-5; 14 nucleotides match TRBD2. This CDR3 contains 15 residues. CDR1 and CDR2 from the germline V gene are DFQATT and SNEGSKA (reference sequence). J lost 6 bases, V lost 5 bases, and 8 bases had no gene match.

This clonotype was observed a handful of times. Here the CDR3 reads CSARDPMTSADLAKNIQYF. DNA for the CDR3: TGCAGTGCTAGAGATCCCATGACTAGCGCCGATCTAGCCAAAAACATTCAGTACTTC. The genes are TRBV20-1 and TRBJ2-4; 8 nucleotides match TRBD2. V lost 0 bases and J lost 0; bases outside the gene matches: 13. The CDR3 length is 19 residues. Looked up from germline, CDR1 is DFQATT and CDR2 is SNEGSKA (reference sequence).

This clonotype was seen only a few times. The CDR3, as DNA: TGTGCCACCAGCAGAGATGCGACGGAAGAGACCCAGTACTTC. Its protein product is CATSRDATEETQYF. The chain recombines TRBV15 with TRBJ2-5; no clear D. The V gene's germline CDR1 is LNHNV and CDR2 YYDKDF (reference sequence). The V and J ends lost 0 bases and 3 bases respectively, with 8 bases between them. The CDR3 sequence is 14 residues long.

This chain links TRBV7-8 with TRBJ2-7; 11 nucleotides line up with TRBD1. Per the germline V gene, CDR1 is SGHVS and CDR2 is FQNEAQ. The V and J ends lost 3 bases and 3 bases, in that order; junction bases with no gene match: 4. This CDR3 has 15 residues. As DNA, the CDR3 is TGTGCCAGCAGCTTCGGCGGGACAGGGGGCTACGAGCAGTACTTC. Its translation is CASSFGGTGGYEQYF.

This clonotype was observed a handful of times. The chain recombines TRBV18 with TRBJ2-1; perhaps TRBD2 as D (5 bases). CDR3 length: 13 residues. CDR1 KGHSH and CDR2 LQKENI come from the germline V gene. V gave up 1 base and J gave up 10 bases, with 11 bases separating them. The CDR3 region has the DNA TGTGCCAGCTCACCACTGTCCAGAGGGGAGCAGTTCTTC. Translating it yields CASSPLSRGEQFF.

There are a few counts of this clonotype. This chain uses TRBV3-1 with TRBJ1-5; TRBD1 might be the D (5 bases). The CDR3 consists of 15 residues. The V gene's germline CDR1 is LGHDT and CDR2 YNNKEL (reference sequence). V was shortened by 3 bases and J by 1 base, with 10 bases between the two germline ends. The CDR3 region has the DNA TGTGCCAGCAGCCAGGGCAGGGCCAGCAATCAGCCCCAGCATTTT. Translation: CASSQGRASNQPQHF.

This clonotype was counted at least ten times. The J gene is TRBJ2-3, the V gene TRBV5-1, with 10 bases aligning to TRBD2. Losses at the gene ends were 5 bases for V and 1 base for J; bases not matched to a gene: 10. The CDR3 is 17 residues long. Germline CDR1 is SGHRS and CDR2 is YFSETQ. This chain's CDR3 is CASRDSTSGIGTDTQYF. The CDR3 region has the DNA TGCGCCAGCAGGGATAGTACTAGCGGGATAGGCACAGATACGCAGTATTTT.

This clonotype turned up a few times. This chain connects TRBV5-8 to TRBJ1-2, with D uncertain. The germline CDR1 and CDR2 sequences are SGHTS and YDEGEE. V lost 0 bases and J lost 6, with 9 bases in between. The CDR3 loop spans 13 amino acids. The CDR3 nucleotides read TGTGCCAGCAGCTTGGTAGGAGGAGATGGCTACACCTTC. Its translation: CASSLVGGDGYTF.

This rearrangement joins TRBV11-2 to TRBJ2-3; 10 positions match TRBD1. CDR3 length: 15 residues. The germline V gene encodes CDR1 SGHAT and CDR2 FQNNGV. The V gene end was trimmed by 4 bases and the J gene end by 4 bases; junction bases not matched to a gene: 5. For the CDR3, the DNA is TGTGCCAGCAGCTCGGACAGGGGGGACGCAGATACGCAGTATTTT. As protein: CASSSDRGDADTQYF.

The table lists this clonotype with a few counts. This chain links TRBV5-5 with TRBJ2-7, with a tentative D call TRBD1 (7 bases). The CDR3 runs to 15 residues. Trimming took 0 bases from V and 6 from J, leaving 16 bases between them. Germline V gene data show CDR1 as SGHKS and CDR2 as YYEKEE (reference sequence). CDR3 DNA sequence: TGTGCCAGCAGCTTGGGGAGGGGGCGAGTGCTCGAGCAGTACTTC. Its translation is CASSLGRGRVLEQYF.

This clonotype was counted only a few times. The V gene is TRBV7-2, the J gene TRBJ2-2; D is possibly TRBD1 (6 bases). Trimming shortened V by 3 bases and J by 3 bases, and 11 bases separated the two germline ends. The CDR3 is made up of 15 amino acids. CDR1 is SGHTA and CDR2 is FQGNSA in the germline V gene. CDR3 in DNA: TGTGCCAGCAGCTTCCAGGGGTTCGACACCGGGGAGCTGTTTTTT. It specifies CASSFQGFDTGELFF.

The chain combines TRBV5-6 with TRBJ1-1; D is unresolved. V was shortened by 0 bases and J by 6 bases, with 12 bases between the two germline ends. Germline CDR1 and CDR2: SGHDT and YYEEEE. There are 14 residues in the CDR3. CDR3 DNA: TGTGCCAGCAGCTTGGCCGGGCATATCGCTGAAGCTTTCTTT. This codes for CASSLAGHIAEAFF.

V is TRBV6-5 and J is TRBJ2-7; no clear D gene. Germline CDR1 MNHEY, CDR2 SVGAGI. The CDR3 has 11 residues. The V gene lost 5 bases and the J gene lost 4 bases, with 6 bases spanning the gap. CDR3 sequence: CASSTPYEQYF. Here the CDR3 DNA reads TGTGCCAGCAGTACACCTTACGAGCAGTACTTC.

As DNA, the CDR3 is TGTGCCAGCAGCTTAGATCCGGGGTCTGGCTACACCTTC. This encodes CASSLDPGSGYTF. V and J are TRBV7-8 and TRBJ1-2, with no clear D. Trimming cost V 1 base and J 7 bases, with 10 bases left between them. CDR1 and CDR2 (germline): SGHVS, FQNEAQ. The CDR3 contains 13 residues.

Many counts were recorded for this clonotype. A read error may account for a junction end that differs from germline. V and J are TRBV5-1 and TRBJ2-2; D is unresolved. This CDR3 has 15 residues. CDR1 and CDR2 from the germline V gene are SGHRS and YFSETQ. The CDR3 loop reads CASSLASANTGELFF. The CDR3 nucleotides are TGCGCCAGCAGTTTGGCAAGTGCGAACACCGGGGAGCTGTTTTTT.

This clonotype was recorded a few times. This chain links TRBV6-5 with TRBJ2-7; 8 positions match TRBD1. This CDR3 region has 15 residues. Germline trimming cut 7 bases from V and 0 bases from J; bases unmatched to any gene: 8. Germline V lookup: CDR1 MNHEY, CDR2 SVGAGI. The CDR3 nucleotides are TGTGCCAGCACTATACGACAGGGGACCTCCTACGAGCAGTACTTC. Its translation: CASTIRQGTSYEQYF.

The chain combines TRBV12-3 or TRBV12-4 with TRBJ2-1, with 10 bases identical to TRBD2. Trimming removed 6 bases from V and 6 bases from J; junction bases left unmatched: 8. The CDR3 has 15 amino acids. The CDR3 DNA follows: TGTGCCAGCAGCCGCTCTAGCGGGAGTTCCAATGAGCAGTTCTTC. This codes for CASSRSSGSSNEQFF.

This clonotype has just a few counts. The CDR3 region is CAMYREGETQYF. In DNA form, the CDR3 reads TGTGCCATGTACAGGGAGGGAGAGACCCAGTACTTC. V usage is TRBV10-3 and J usage is TRBJ2-5; a weak D match, TRBD2 (7 bases). This CDR3 contains 12 residues. CDR1 and CDR2 (germline): ENHRY, SYGVKD. Trimming took 9 bases from V and 4 from J, leaving 12 bases between them.

This clonotype was counted ten times or more. The chain uses TRBV4-1 and TRBJ1-5; D is undetermined. The V and J ends lost 0 bases and 0 bases respectively, with 6 bases between them. In germline, CDR1 is MGHRA, CDR2 YSYEKL. This CDR3 has 15 amino acids. DNA of the CDR3: TGCGCCAGCAGCCAAGATCCCTTTAGCAATCAGCCCCAGCATTTT. Translating gives CASSQDPFSNQPQHF.

Many counts were recorded for this clonotype. The chain couples TRBV12-3 or TRBV12-4 to TRBJ2-2, with 8 positions matching TRBD2. There are 16 residues in the CDR3. V shed 3 bases and J 4 bases; nucleotides not matched to a gene: 7. The CDR3 nucleotides are TGTGCCAGCAGTTTGCGGGCGGGGGGAGTCACCGGGGAGCTGTTTTTT. This encodes CASSLRAGGVTGELFF.

This clonotype was observed a few times. The chain links TRBV19 to TRBJ2-5; 12 bases are shared with TRBD2. After removal of 3 bases from V and 1 base from J, the junction contained 6 bases not matched to a gene. Germline V gives CDR1 LNHDA, CDR2 SQIVND (reference sequence). The CDR3 is 17 amino acids. Written as DNA, the CDR3 is TGTGCCAGTAGTATCTCGACTAGCGGGGGCCCCCAAGAGACCCAGTACTTC. Translated: CASSISTSGGPQETQYF.

Only a few counts were recorded for this clonotype. The rearrangement joins TRBV5-1 to TRBJ2-4; possibly TRBD1 or TRBD2 for D (6 bases each). Trimming took 5 bases from V and 9 from J, leaving 15 bases between them. This CDR3 is built from 13 residues. The germline V gene encodes CDR1 SGHRS and CDR2 YFSETQ. This CDR3 reads CASRAQEGGIQYF. The DNA of the CDR3 is TGCGCCAGCAGGGCCCAGGAGGGGGGCATTCAGTACTTC.

V and J are TRBV7-2 and TRBJ2-1; 10 bases are shared with TRBD2. V lost 5 bases and J lost 4; bases outside the gene matches: 17. The CDR3 is made up of 19 amino acids. Germline assignment: CDR1 SGHTA and CDR2 FQGNSA. The CDR3 sequence: CASSNLGDLLAGWYNEQFF. In DNA form, the CDR3 reads TGTGCCAGCAGCAACTTAGGCGATTTACTAGCGGGGTGGTACAATGAGCAGTTCTTC.

V gene TRBV27 combines with J gene TRBJ2-4; D is unresolved. The CDR3 has 15 residues. V lost 6 bases and J 2 bases, leaving 14 bases between the germline ends. Germline CDR1 is MNHEY and CDR2 is SMNVEV (reference sequence). CDR3 sequence reads: CASSPGSGPKNIQYF. CDR3 nucleotides: TGTGCCAGCAGCCCCGGAAGTGGTCCCAAAAACATTCAGTACTTC.

V gene TRBV28 combines with J gene TRBJ2-6; possible D gene TRBD1, 6 bases. In germline, CDR1 is MDHEN, CDR2 SYDVKM. V was shortened by 2 bases and J by 0 bases, with 11 bases between the two germline ends. The CDR3 runs 17 residues. CDR3 loop: CASSLLTGHSGANVLTF. The CDR3 coding sequence is TGTGCCAGCAGTTTACTGACAGGACACTCTGGGGCCAACGTCCTGACTTTC. Full variable domain (remainder filled in from reference TRBV28 and TRBJ2-6): DVKVTQSSRYLVKRTGEKVFLECVQDMDHENMFWYRQDPGLGLRLIYFSYDVKMKEKGDIPEGYSVSREKKERFSLILESASTNQTSMYLCASSLLTGHSGANVLTFGAGSRLTVL.

This clonotype was observed at least ten times. The rearrangement uses TRBV6-2 or TRBV6-3 and TRBJ2-3, with D tentatively TRBD1 or TRBD2 (5 bases each). V lost 8 bases, J lost 2 bases, and 17 bases lay in between. The V gene's germline CDR1 is MNHEY and CDR2 SVGEGT. The length of the CDR3 is 15 residues. CDR3 DNA: TGTGCCAGCGGAGCCGGGACCCACATCACAGATACGCAGTATTTT. This sequence encodes CASGAGTHITDTQYF.

This clonotype showed up just a few times. The chain recombines TRBV20-1 with TRBJ2-7; 15 bases align to TRBD2. Germline loops: CDR1 DFQATT, CDR2 SNEGSKA (reference sequence). The J segment lost 5 bases and the V segment lost 1 base, leaving 3 bases of the junction unmatched. The CDR3 loop spans 15 amino acids. The CDR3 reads CSARGTSGGAHEQYF. CDR3 bases: TGCAGTGCTAGAGGGACTAGCGGGGGGGCCCACGAGCAGTACTTC.

This clonotype was counted a few times. The chain joins TRBV5-1 to TRBJ2-5, with D maybe TRBD2 (5 bases). Trimming left V 0 bases short and J 5 bases short, with 17 bases between. CDR3 size: 16 residues. Germline-derived CDR1 and CDR2 are SGHRS and YFSETQ. The CDR3 protein is CASSLGRGSRSETQYF. DNA for the CDR3: TGCGCCAGCAGCTTGGGCCGGGGTAGTCGGTCGGAGACCCAGTACTTC.

The V gene is TRBV6-5, the J gene TRBJ1-1; possibly TRBD1 for D (5 bases). With 6 bases removed from V and 1 base from J, the gap between germline ends came to 12 bases. Germline CDR1 reads MNHEY; CDR2 reads SVGAGI. CDR3 length: 14 amino acids. CDR3 sequence reads: CASRTPGPNTEAFF. Here the CDR3 DNA reads TGTGCCAGCAGGACCCCAGGGCCGAACACTGAAGCTTTCTTT.